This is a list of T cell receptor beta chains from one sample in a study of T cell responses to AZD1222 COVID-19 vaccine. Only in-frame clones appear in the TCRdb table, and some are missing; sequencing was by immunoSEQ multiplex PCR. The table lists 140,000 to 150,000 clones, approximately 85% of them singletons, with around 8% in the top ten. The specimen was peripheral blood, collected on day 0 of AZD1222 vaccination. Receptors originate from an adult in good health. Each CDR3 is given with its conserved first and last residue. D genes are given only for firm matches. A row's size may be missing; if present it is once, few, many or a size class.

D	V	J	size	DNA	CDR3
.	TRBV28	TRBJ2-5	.	TGTGCCAGCCGCCGGCCCGACACTCAAGAGACCCAGTACTTC	CASRRPDTQETQYF
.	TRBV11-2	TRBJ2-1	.	TGTGCCAGCAGCATTAGGGGGGAATTCGACAATGAGCAGTTCTTC	CASSIRGEFDNEQFF
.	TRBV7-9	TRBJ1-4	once	TGTGCCAGCAGCTTAGTGGGAGAAAAACTGTTTTTT	CASSLVGEKLFF
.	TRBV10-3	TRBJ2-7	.	TGTGCCATCAGTGAGCCGAGTGGGGGTCCCCCCTACGAGCAGTACTTC	CAISEPSGGPPYEQYF
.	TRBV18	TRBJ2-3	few	TGTGCCAGCTCACCCGGCCGGGCGCCGGATACGCAGTATTTT	CASSPGRAPDTQYF
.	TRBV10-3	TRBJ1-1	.	TGTGCCATCAGGGACAGTTTGATCGGCACTGAAGCTTTCTTT	CAIRDSLIGTEAFF
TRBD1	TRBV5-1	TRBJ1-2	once	TGCGCCAGCAGCTTGGGGGCCCAGGGGGCCAACTATGGCTACACCTTC	CASSLGAQGANYGYTF
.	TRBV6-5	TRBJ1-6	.	TGTGCCAGCAAAGTAGAGGGGAATTCACCCCTCCACTTT	CASKVEGNSPLHF
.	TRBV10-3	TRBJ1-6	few	TGTGCCATCAGCTCGTACGGACATAATTCACCCCTCCACTTT	CAISSYGHNSPLHF
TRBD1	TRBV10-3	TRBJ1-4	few	TGTGCCATCAGAGGGACAGGGGAGGGGGAAAAACTGTTTTTT	CAIRGTGEGEKLFF
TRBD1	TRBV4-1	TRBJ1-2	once	TGCGCCAGCAGCCACCCGCGGGGACAGGTCGGAGGCTACACCTTC	CASSHPRGQVGGYTF
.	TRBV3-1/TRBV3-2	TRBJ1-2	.	TGTGCCAGCAGCCAAGATGGGCCAGGGTGGAGCTATGGCTACACCTTC	CASSQDGPGWSYGYTF
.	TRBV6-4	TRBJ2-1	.	TGTGCCAGCAGTGTATTCGGGGGTGTGCATGAGCAGTTCTTC	CASSVFGGVHEQFF
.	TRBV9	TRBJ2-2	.	TGTGCCAGCAGCGCTACTTTAAACACCGGGGAGCTGTTTTTT	CASSATLNTGELFF
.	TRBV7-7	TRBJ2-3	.	TGTGCTAGCAGCTTAGCGCCGGGGCTGCCTGATACGCAGTATTTT	CASSLAPGLPDTQYF
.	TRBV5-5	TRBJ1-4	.	TGTGCCAGCAGCTTGCAGGGAACTAATGAAAAACTGTTTTTT	CASSLQGTNEKLFF
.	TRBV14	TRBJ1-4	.	TGTGCCAGCAGCCAACAGGGACACGAACATGAAAAACTGTTTTTT	CASSQQGHEHEKLFF
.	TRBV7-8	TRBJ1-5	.	TGTGCCAGCAGCCCGGCGGGGACCTATAGCAATCAGCCCCAGCATTTT	CASSPAGTYSNQPQHF
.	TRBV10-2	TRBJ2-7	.	TGCGCCAGCAGTGTGAGCTTCTCCTACGAGCAGTACTTC	CASSVSFSYEQYF
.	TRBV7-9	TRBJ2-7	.	TGTGCCAGCAGCTTAGGCGTGGGATACGAGCAGTACTTC	CASSLGVGYEQYF
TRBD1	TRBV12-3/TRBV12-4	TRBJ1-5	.	TGTGCCAGCAGCGGGGACAGTCAGCCCCAGCATTTT	CASSGDSQPQHF
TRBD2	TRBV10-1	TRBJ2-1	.	TGCGCCAGCAGGGAGAGCGGGAGCGGGGATGAGCAGTTCTTC	CASRESGSGDEQFF
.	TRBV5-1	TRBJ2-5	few	TGCGCCAGCAGCCCCCTAGGACAAAATCTCCAAGAGACCCAGTACTTC	CASSPLGQNLQETQYF
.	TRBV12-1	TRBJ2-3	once	TGTGCCAGCAGCTTTGGGGGACCCGACTACCTCGGCACAGATACGCAGTATTTT	CASSFGGPDYLGTDTQYF
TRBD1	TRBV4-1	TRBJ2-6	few	TGCGCCAGCAGCCAAGGATCTCTGCGTCAGGGGGTTCGCTCTGGGGCCAACGTCCTGACTTTC	CASSQGSLRQGVRSGANVLTF
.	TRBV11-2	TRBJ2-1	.	TGTGCCAGCAGCCTTCCTAGGGGTCGGGGTCTCAATGAGCAGTTCTTC	CASSLPRGRGLNEQFF
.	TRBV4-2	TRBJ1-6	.	TGTGCCAGCAGCCAAGACAGGGCTTCACCCCTCCACTTT	CASSQDRASPLHF
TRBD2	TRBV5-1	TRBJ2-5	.	TGCGCCAGCAGCCCCGGGACTAGCAGGGAGACCCAGTACTTC	CASSPGTSRETQYF
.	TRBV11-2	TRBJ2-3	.	TGTGCCAGCAGCCCCGGGGGTCTCACAGATACGCAGTATTTT	CASSPGGLTDTQYF
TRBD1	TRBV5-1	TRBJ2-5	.	TGCGCCAGCAGCCCGGACAGGGGGCAACGTGAGACCCAGTACTTC	CASSPDRGQRETQYF
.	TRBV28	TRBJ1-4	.	TGTGCCAGGCCATTGACCAGGACTAATGAAAAACTGTTTTTT	CARPLTRTNEKLFF
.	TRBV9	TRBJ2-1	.	TGTGCCAGCAGCGTGATTGGGGGGGCTGGGAATGAGCAGTTCTTC	CASSVIGGAGNEQFF
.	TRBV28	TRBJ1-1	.	TGTGCCAGCAGAATGATGAACACTGAAGCTTTCTTT	CASRMMNTEAFF
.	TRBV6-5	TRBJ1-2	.	TGTGCCAGCAGGGACGGAACTAACTATGGCTACACCTTC	CASRDGTNYGYTF
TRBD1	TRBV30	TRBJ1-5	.	TGTGCCTGGAGTGTACAGGGGGGACAGCCCCAGCATTTT	CAWSVQGGQPQHF
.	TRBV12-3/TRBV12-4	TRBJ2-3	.	TGTGCCAGCAGAGTAGGGGTAGATACGCAGTATTTT	CASRVGVDTQYF
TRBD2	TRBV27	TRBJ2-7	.	TGTGCCAGCAGATACGGGGGGACCTTCTACGAGCAGTACTTC	CASRYGGTFYEQYF
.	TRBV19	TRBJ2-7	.	TGTGCCAGTAGTTTAGCAGCCAAAGGTACCTACGAGCAGTACTTC	CASSLAAKGTYEQYF
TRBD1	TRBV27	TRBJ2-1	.	TGTGCCAGCAGTGGAAGGGACAGGGAATCTCGTGAGCAGTTCTTC	CASSGRDRESREQFF